This TCR beta chain appears in the sequencing data of a study of CD8+ T cells in alopecia areata. Note on this clone: Its antigen is undetermined.

The sequencing template was cDNA reverse transcribed from extracted RNA. Produced via immunoSEQ multiplex PCR; TCRdb's table is partial and in-frame only. The sample shows about 74,000 clones, 25% to 30% of them seen only once. J was trimmed by 3 bases and V by 5 bases; bases with no gene match: 4. Germline-derived CDR1 and CDR2 are SGHVS and FNYEAQ. The CDR3 contains 14 residues. Treatment denoted: oral pan-JAK inhibitor, 5-10 mg twice daily. Findings of the study overall: In scalp samples, resident alphabeta T cells of normal skin are also sequenced.

The TCR sequence derives from a human donor with alopecia areata. The chain joins TRBV7-6 to TRBJ2-7, with TRBD1 matching over 10 bases. The source was CD8+ T cells sorted from blood, collected at week 4, from a patient treated with tofacitinib. The CDR3 bases are TGTGCCAGCAGCCGACGGACAGGGGGCTACGAGCAGTACTTC. This sequence encodes CASSRRTGGYEQYF.